This TCR beta chain was sequenced for a study of blood T cell repertoires in COVID-19. The overall study: Sites in the United States, Italy and Spain provided acute and convalescent COVID-19 samples.

Authors' analysis steps: How many nucleated cells were present was estimated from reference gene primer amplification. Sequenced by immunoSEQ multiplex PCR; TCRdb stores in-frame clones only, minus some. V and J calls and clone size are copied from that table; D and trimming were computed from the DNA. The sample carries under 85,000 clones, more than 80% recorded once. V lost 2 bases and J 8 bases, leaving 19 bases between the germline ends. The germline V gene has CDR1 KGHSH and CDR2 LQKENI. The CDR3 consists of 17 residues. The rearrangement links TRBV18 to TRBJ1-6; D possibly corresponds to TRBD1 (6 bases). This clonotype originated in a man older than 75 with acute or convalescent COVID-19. Material for sequencing was peripheral blood. The CDR3 bases are TGTGCCAGCTCACCAATCACAGGGACGGATCGATATTCACCCCTCCACTTT. This codes for CASSPITGTDRYSPLHF.